Detailed here is one T cell receptor beta chain. The germline V and J ends were trimmed by 0 bases and 6 bases, with 14 bases remaining between them. This CDR3 contains 15 residues. CDR1 MGHRA and CDR2 YSYEKL come from the germline V gene. This sample is part of a study of blood T cell repertoires in COVID-19. Study in general: Samples taken during acute and convalescent COVID-19 were collected in the United States, Italy and Spain. From T cells, B-cell-depleted T cells, or PBMCs came the material, which was cDNA or gDNA.

Study processing details: Amplification from reference gene primers served as the basis for estimated nucleated cell counts. Some clones are missing from TCRdb's copy, which holds only in-frame ones; the method was immunoSEQ multiplex PCR. The V and J calls and clone size are taken from that table; D and trimming were inferred from the DNA. This repertoire shows 120,000 to 150,000 clones, around 86% found once; its top ten account for 1.5% to 2%. The chain employs TRBV4-1 and TRBJ1-1; possibly TRBD1 for D (6 bases). Sequencing input: peripheral blood. The source is a human donor in a cohort sampled during active COVID-19. In DNA form, the CDR3 reads TGCGCCAGCAGCCAAGAAACAGGGATTAGGGCTGAAGCTTTCTTT. Its translation is CASSQETGIRAEAFF.